The rows below give T cell receptor beta chains drawn from one sample of a study of cytotoxic CD8 clonotypes in ibrutinib-treated CLL. The method was immunoSEQ multiplex PCR; TCRdb's version includes in-frame clones alone and lacks a portion of them. This sample yields 160,000 or so clones, of which around 80% are seen a single time; about 4.6% belongs to the top ten. Material: PBMCs, obtained after 24 months of ibrutinib treatment. These receptors came from a human donor with chronic lymphocytic leukemia. Each CDR3 is given with its conserved first and last residue. A D gene is named only where the DNA matches it firmly. Some rows have no size entry. The others give once, few or many, or a class for an expanded clone.

clone_size j_call v_call d_call cdr3_length cdr3_aa cdr3_nt
- TRBJ2-3 TRBV4-1 TRBD2 18 CASSQDPGVAGSSDTQYF TGCGCCAGCAGCCAAGATCCCGGGGTAGCGGGGTCCTCAGATACGCAGTATTTT
- TRBJ2-5 TRBV29-1 - 13 CSVEKSPGETQYF TGCAGCGTTGAAAAATCTCCGGGAGAGACCCAGTACTTC
few TRBJ1-1 TRBV19 - 13 CASSIPPGGEAFF TGTGCCAGTAGTATCCCCCCGGGGGGTGAAGCTTTCTTT
once TRBJ1-2 TRBV30 - 11 CAWSTPGGYTF TGTGCCTGGAGTACTCCGGGTGGCTACACCTTC
- TRBJ2-1 TRBV7-3 TRBD2 13 CASSRNSGNEQFF TGTGCCAGCAGCCGTAATAGCGGGAATGAGCAGTTCTTC
- TRBJ1-4 TRBV4-2 - 15 CASRRYSATNEKLFF TGTGCCAGCAGGCGATACTCAGCAACTAATGAAAAACTGTTTTTT
- TRBJ1-2 TRBV6-6 - 15 CASSKQGKLNYGYTF TGTGCCAGCAGTAAACAGGGAAAGTTAAACTATGGCTACACCTTC
once TRBJ2-3 TRBV5-1 TRBD2 18 CASSSPSGADLSTDTQYF TGCGCCAGCAGCAGCCCTAGCGGGGCGGACCTTTCCACAGATACGCAGTATTTT
- TRBJ1-5 TRBV5-6 TRBD1 16 CASSSRDRGYNQPQHF TGTGCCAGCAGCTCCCGGGACAGGGGATACAATCAGCCCCAGCATTTT
- TRBJ1-1 TRBV29-1 - 12 CSSLQGSTEAFF TGCAGCTCATTGCAGGGGTCCACTGAAGCTTTCTTT
medium-sized TRBJ2-1 TRBV19 TRBD1 15 CASSTGTGTYNEQFF TGTGCCAGTAGTACAGGGACAGGGACCTACAATGAGCAGTTCTTC
- TRBJ2-2 TRBV2 - 12 CASSDGAGELFF TGTGCCAGCAGTGACGGGGCCGGGGAGCTGTTTTTT
- TRBJ2-7 TRBV7-3 - 16 CASSSIARTVSYEQYF TGTGCCAGCAGCTCAATAGCCAGGACAGTCTCCTACGAGCAGTACTTC
- TRBJ2-3 TRBV6-5 - 12 CASRHSGDTQYF TGTGCCAGCCGACACTCTGGGGATACGCAGTATTTT
- TRBJ1-5 TRBV19 - 14 CASSLRQSHQPQHF TGTGCCAGTAGCCTAAGACAGAGCCATCAGCCCCAGCATTTT
- TRBJ1-1 TRBV30 - 12 CAWRPVRTEAFF TGTGCCTGGAGGCCCGTAAGGACTGAAGCTTTCTTT
- TRBJ2-7 TRBV4-3 TRBD2 17 CASSQDFGGSRWREQYF TGCGCCAGCAGCCAAGATTTTGGCGGGAGTCGTTGGCGGGAGCAGTACTTC
- TRBJ1-2 TRBV7-2 - 15 CASSFDGGRDYGYTF TGTGCCAGCAGCTTTGACGGGGGGAGGGACTATGGCTACACCTTC
- TRBJ1-1 TRBV7-8 TRBD1 17 CASSSLFPGQGNTEAFF TGTGCCAGCAGCTCCCTTTTCCCGGGACAGGGTAACACTGAAGCTTTCTTT
- TRBJ2-3 TRBV5-4 - 16 CASSPTFRTFTDTQYF TGTGCCAGCAGCCCGACATTCCGGACCTTCACAGATACGCAGTATTTT
- TRBJ2-5 TRBV20-1 - 10 CSASQETQYF TGCAGTGCCTCTCAAGAGACCCAGTACTTC
- TRBJ2-2 TRBV7-8 - 15 CASSPSGAGTGELFF TGTGCCAGCAGTCCCTCGGGGGCTGGCACCGGGGAGCTGTTTTTT
- TRBJ1-1 TRBV18 TRBD1 15 CASSRQGGVISEAFF TGTGCCAGCTCGCGACAGGGAGGGGTAATCTCTGAAGCTTTCTTT
- TRBJ2-7 TRBV6-5 TRBD2 13 CASSSPGGNEQYF TGTGCCAGCAGTTCCCCGGGAGGGAACGAGCAGTACTTC
- TRBJ2-3 TRBV18 - 16 CASSFSARTSTDTQYF TGTGCCAGCTCATTCAGCGCAAGAACTAGCACAGATACGCAGTATTTT
- TRBJ2-1 TRBV30 - 13 CAWNRVGYNEQFF TGTGCCTGGAACAGGGTCGGCTACAATGAGCAGTTCTTC
- TRBJ2-7 TRBV28 - 16 CASSLPNVGSRGEQYF TGTGCCAGCAGTTTACCCAACGTCGGGAGCCGTGGAGAGCAGTACTTC
many TRBJ1-5 TRBV15 - 15 CATSRRHQGNQPQHF TGTGCCACCAGCAGACGTCACCAGGGCAATCAGCCCCAGCATTTT
- TRBJ2-1 TRBV5-1 TRBD2 15 CASSLSAGGGNEQFF TGCGCCAGCAGCTTGTCTGCGGGGGGCGGCAATGAGCAGTTCTTC
- TRBJ2-5 TRBV10-3 - 14 CAISPSLVQETQYF TGTGCCATCAGCCCATCACTAGTACAAGAGACCCAGTACTTC
- TRBJ1-4 TRBV5-1 - 14 CASSPGDPEGKLFF TGCGCCAGCAGCCCGGGGGATCCCGAAGGCAAACTGTTTTTT
- TRBJ1-2 TRBV6-1 - 17 CASSERLPGVGYMRYTF TGTGCCAGCAGTGAAAGATTACCCGGCGTGGGATATATGCGGTACACCTTC
- TRBJ2-3 TRBV5-1 - 13 CASSLTSTDTQYF TGCGCCAGCAGCTTGACAAGCACAGATACGCAGTATTTT
- TRBJ1-5 TRBV29-1 TRBD1 13 CSVVGTVNQPQHF TGCAGCGTCGTAGGGACAGTCAATCAGCCCCAGCATTTT
once TRBJ2-3 TRBV7-9 - 14 CASSPGGPADTQYF TGTGCCAGCAGCCCGGGGGGCCCAGCAGATACGCAGTATTTT
- TRBJ1-5 TRBV7-2 TRBD1 15 CASSMTGFGNQPQHF TGTGCCAGCAGTATGACAGGGTTTGGCAATCAGCCCCAGCATTTT